A selection of T cell receptor beta chains follows, all from one sample in a study of blood T cell repertoires in COVID-19. Data came from immunoSEQ multiplex PCR; TCRdb stores just in-frame clones and leaves some out. The sample has some 140,000 clones; 80% to 85% are singletons. Sample: peripheral blood. These receptor sequences come from a woman aged 60-75 years with active or convalescent COVID-19. CDR3s include the opening cysteine and the closing phenylalanine or tryptophan. Rows give clone size only sometimes, using once, few, many, or a class for an expanded clone.

>TRBV6-4|.
CASKLAGTGDYGYTF
>TRBV28|once
CASSLLRTGGRPGELFF
>TRBV18|.
CASSYSLTEAFF
>TRBV7-2|.
CASSTGPNTEAFF
>TRBV5-6|.
CASSLVQGQGTEAFF
>TRBV5-4|.
CASTTREIYNEQFF
>TRBV28|.
CASGQQLAGGRREQFF
>TRBV11-2|.
CASSFPFPQETQYF
>TRBV27|once
CASRPALLIRGTNEKLFF
>TRBV9|.
CASSVAGQAYGYTF
>TRBV20-1|.
CSASRRRVSEDEQFF
>TRBV7-9|few
CASSFGDQPQHF
>TRBV6-5|.
CAPPKGGLSGNTIYF
>TRBV5-1|once
CASSRENVAPEQFF
>TRBV3-1/TRBV3-2|few
CASSRSSGTYNEQFF
>TRBV11-2|.
CASSLGAGGHSSLHF
>TRBV5-5|few
CASSPGQGGRRDNEQFF
>TRBV29-1|once
CSVLGPPGQPQHF
>TRBV13|.
CASSNPSSYEQYF
>TRBV6-5|.
CASSTNEGIQYF
>TRBV24-1|.
CATGSGSTDTQYF
>TRBV14|.
CASSPDRGRFETQYF
>TRBV5-1|.
CASRRATNEKLFF
>TRBV9|.
CASSPTRSMGGSGNTIYF
>TRBV2|.
CASTHEDSVYTDTQYF
>TRBV4-1|few
CASSQLPGTYEQYF
>TRBV5-8|once
CASSLTRGDAFSGANVLTF
>TRBV29-1|.
CSGLAPIYNEQFF
>TRBV28|.
CASSLGQWNEQYF
>TRBV6-5|once
CASSYYTLGRQETQYF
>TRBV3-1/TRBV3-2|.
CASSQRYGGAGEQFF
>TRBV29-1|.
CSVERAGEQFF
>TRBV6-5|.
CASSSFLTGFTEAFF
>TRBV5-6|.
CASSLGPTGNYGYTF
>TRBV19|.
CASSISFQAGYGYTF
>TRBV29-1|.
CSVQGASGFRGETQYF
>TRBV7-2|.
CASSQEAVSEAFF
>TRBV6-5|.
CASSSRTGGDGYTF
>TRBV6-5|.
CASRQGAGNTIYF
>TRBV14|.
CASSEGQYTEAFF
>TRBV28|.
CASSYPPGQVAGYTF
>TRBV28|few
CASSFSYEQYF
>TRBV19|.
CASKASGGYEQYF
>TRBV29-1|few
CSVDGLAGGLNYNEQFF
>TRBV6-1|.
CASSGTAYDISNQPQHF
>TRBV19|once
CASSPGTGSSGANVLTF
>TRBV4-1|.
CASSQENSVGRTDTQYF
>TRBV6-6|.
CAVQGGSTEAFF
>TRBV4-1|.
CASSLIGGATDTQYF
>TRBV7-8|.
CASSLGWGGGQETQYF
>TRBV5-1|.
CASSLGIQGSGNTIYF
>TRBV19|few
CASRPRGGSDTQYF